This entry lists 17 T cell receptor beta chains sequenced from one sample in a study of identical twins. TCRdb re-derived calls from the 5' RACE reads in MiXCR, one entry per CDR3 protein. This table has under 250,000 distinct CDR3 sequences, 6% to 9% appearing once. These data are also associated with another study on yellow fever vaccine responses in identical twins.

Material: memory (CD45RO+) T cells sorted from blood. All receptors derive from a woman aged 18-35 years in good health.

This clonotype was seen a handful of times. V and J are TRBV6-1 and TRBJ1-6; no firm D call. Trimming shortened V by 5 bases and J by 4 bases, and 12 bases separated the two germline ends. Looked up from germline, CDR1 is MNHNS and CDR2 is SASEGT. The CDR3 has 15 residues. In DNA, the CDR3 is TGTGCCAGCAGTCCCTTGAACTCATATAATTCACCCCTCCACTTT. Amino acid sequence: CASSPLNSYNSPLHF.

This clonotype was picked up many times. The J gene is TRBJ1-2, the V gene TRBV5-1; 8 bases are shared with TRBD1. The germline CDR1 and CDR2 sequences are SGHRS and YFSETQ. Trimming took 2 bases from V and 3 from J; bases not matched to a gene: 24. The CDR3 has 21 amino acids. The CDR3 protein is CASSLKGRARDRSAVDYGYTF. CDR3 in DNA: TGCGCCAGCAGCTTAAAGGGGAGGGCCCGGGACAGGTCTGCTGTGGACTATGGCTACACCTTC. Together with reference TRBV5-1 and TRBJ1-2, the CDR3 gives the full variable domain: KAGVTQTPRYLIKTRGQQVTLSCSPISGHRSVSWYQQTPGQGLQFLFEYFSETQRNKGNFPGRFSGRQFSNSRSEMNVSTLELGDSALYLCASSLKGRARDRSAVDYGYTFGSGTRLTVV.

This clonotype was counted only a few times. This chain uses TRBV15 with TRBJ2-1; no definite D call. The germline V and J ends were trimmed by 0 bases and 8 bases, with 5 bases remaining between them. The germline V gene encodes CDR1 LNHNV and CDR2 YYDKDF (reference sequence). The CDR3 has 12 amino acids. CDR3 protein: CATSRERDEQFF. CDR3 nucleotide sequence: TGTGCCACCAGCAGAGAAAGGGATGAGCAGTTCTTC.

This clonotype occurred many times. The J gene is TRBJ1-4, the V gene TRBV3-1, with TRBD1 identical over 11 bases. CDR3 length: 16 amino acids. Trimming removed 3 bases from V and 8 bases from J; junction bases left unmatched: 8. Germline V gene sequence: CDR1 LGHDT, CDR2 YNNKEL (reference sequence). CDR3 bases: TGTGCCAGCAGCCAGCGGACAGGGGGCCGGCAGGAAAAACTGTTTTTT. Amino acids: CASSQRTGGRQEKLFF.

The V and J genes are TRBV30 and TRBJ1-2; tentatively, D is TRBD1 (5 bases). The CDR3 is 14 residues long. The V end lost 1 base, the J end lost 12 bases, and 21 bases lay between the germline ends. Germline V gene data show CDR1 as GTSNPN and CDR2 as SVGIG (reference sequence). The CDR3 nucleotides are TGTGCCTGGAGTGGCTTAATCGGAGGGGATATTCACACCTTC. Protein sequence: CAWSGLIGGDIHTF.

The chain uses TRBV5-5 and TRBJ1-4; a weak D match, TRBD1 (6 bases). Germline loops: CDR1 SGHKS, CDR2 YYEKEE (reference sequence). The CDR3 is 15 residues long. V shed 1 base and J shed 3 bases, with 10 bases lying between them. This chain's CDR3 is CASSLMGHANEKLFF. CDR3 DNA sequence: TGTGCCAGCAGCTTGATGGGACACGCTAATGAAAAACTGTTTTTT.

CDR3 in amino acids: CSAPRTSGGYTDTQYF. The CDR3 bases are TGCAGTGCTCCTCGGACTAGCGGGGGGTACACAGATACGCAGTATTTT. The gene calls are TRBV20-1 and TRBJ2-3; TRBD2 matches 14 bases. Per the germline V gene, CDR1 is DFQATT and CDR2 is SNEGSKA (reference sequence). The CDR3 is 16 amino acids. Losses at the gene ends were 5 bases for V and 2 bases for J; bases not matched to a gene: 6.

This clonotype was observed a few times. V and J are TRBV30 and TRBJ2-1; 10 positions match TRBD2. Germline-derived CDR1 and CDR2 are GTSNPN and SVGIG (reference sequence). The V segment lost 2 bases and the J segment 6 bases; nucleotides outside the gene matches: 10. The CDR3 totals 16 residues. Here the CDR3 DNA reads TGTGCCTGGAGTCCACCCACTAGCGGGAAAGTCAATGAGCAGTTCTTC. Translation gives CAWSPPTSGKVNEQFF.

This clonotype has just a few counts. Germline and junction disagree at one end, which may indicate a read error. J is TRBJ2-5 and V is TRBV7-7; D may be TRBD2 (7 bases). CDR1 is SSHAT, CDR2 FNYEAQ, per germline (reference sequence). This CDR3 spans 14 amino acids. The CDR3 spells CASSLGGEIQTQYF. For the CDR3, the DNA is TGTGCTAGCAGCTTAGGGGGGGAGATACAGACCCAGTACTTC. The variable domain in full, completed from reference TRBV7-7 and TRBJ2-5, reads GAGVSQSPRYKVTKRGQDVTLRCDPISSHATLYWYQQALGQGPEFLTYFNYEAQPDKSGLPSDRFSAERPEGSISTLTIQRTEQRDSAMYRCASSLGGEIQTQYFGPGTRLLVL.

This clonotype was detected only a few times. The chain carries TRBV2 and TRBJ2-1, with 8 bases matching TRBD2. Losses at the gene ends were 8 bases for V and 4 bases for J; bases not matched to a gene: 13. The CDR3 totals 16 residues. Germline values: CDR1 SNHLY, CDR2 FYNNEI. Here the CDR3 reads CASDRAGAGAYNEQFF. The DNA of the CDR3 is TGTGCCAGCGACCGAGCGGGGGCGGGGGCTTACAATGAGCAGTTCTTC.

This clonotype turned up a few times. This chain connects TRBV7-2 to TRBJ2-1; TRBD2 agrees at 12 bases. This CDR3 is 16 amino acids long. Germline V gene data show CDR1 as SGHTA and CDR2 as FQGNSA. V was clipped by 4 bases and J by 3 bases; unmatched bases: 4. The CDR3 bases are TGTGCCAGCAGCTCCCGGGGACTAGCGGGCTACAATGAGCAGTTCTTC. Its protein product is CASSSRGLAGYNEQFF.

About this clonotype itself: Possible read error: a much larger clone is one base away. The V gene is TRBV20-1, the J gene TRBJ2-5; the D gene is possibly TRBD2 (5 bases). Germline lookup yields CDR1 DFQATT and CDR2 SNEGSKA (reference sequence). CDR3 size: 17 residues. CDR3 region: CCASNLAGRNWKETQYF. The CDR3 DNA follows: TGCTGTGCTAGCAATCTAGCCGGACGTAATTGGAAAGAGACCCAGTACTTC.

This clonotype has just a few counts. This rearrangement joins TRBV4-3 to TRBJ2-3, with a weak D call TRBD2 (6 bases). Germline-derived CDR1 and CDR2 are LGHNA and YSLEER. V was cut by 3 bases and J by 1 base, with 14 bases left in between. The CDR3 covers 16 residues. CDR3 nucleotide sequence: TGCGCCAGCAGCCATTTCGAGCCTAGCGGCACAGATACGCAGTATTTT. Its translation: CASSHFEPSGTDTQYF.

V usage is TRBV28 and J usage is TRBJ1-2; tentative D call: TRBD1 (6 bases). Germline V gene data show CDR1 as MDHEN and CDR2 as SYDVKM. The V gene lost 3 bases and the J gene lost 8 bases, with 16 bases spanning the gap. This CDR3 has 14 residues. The CDR3 coding sequence is TGTGCCAGCAGTTTTTCAGGGGAGTTGTCCGGCTACACCTTC. Translated, it gives CASSFSGELSGYTF.

This clonotype was recorded many times. V gene TRBV28 combines with J gene TRBJ2-2; D call uncertain. CDR3 size: 12 residues. Germline V gene sequence: CDR1 MDHEN, CDR2 SYDVKM. V lost 1 base to trimming and J lost 6 bases, with 3 bases between them. CDR3 region: CASSLLAGELFF. The DNA for the CDR3 is TGTGCCAGCAGTTTATTGGCCGGGGAGCTGTTTTTT.

The rearrangement joins TRBV6-1 to TRBJ1-1; D is undetermined. V lost 1 base to trimming and J lost 10 bases, with 16 bases between them. The CDR3 spans 14 residues. The germline CDR1 and CDR2 sequences are MNHNS and SASEGT. The CDR3 DNA reads TGTGCCAGCAGTGAAGAATGGTGGGGTGGTGGAGCTTTCTTT. Amino acid sequence: CASSEEWWGGGAFF.

This clonotype was picked up a small number of times. The chain employs TRBV11-3 and TRBJ2-2; D call uncertain. The V end was cut by 7 bases, the J end by 5 bases, with 8 bases between. The CDR3 consists of 12 residues. Per the germline V gene, CDR1 is SGHNT and CDR2 is YENEEA. CDR3 sequence: CASKTATGELFF. Here the CDR3 DNA reads TGTGCCAGCAAGACTGCTACCGGGGAGCTGTTTTTT.